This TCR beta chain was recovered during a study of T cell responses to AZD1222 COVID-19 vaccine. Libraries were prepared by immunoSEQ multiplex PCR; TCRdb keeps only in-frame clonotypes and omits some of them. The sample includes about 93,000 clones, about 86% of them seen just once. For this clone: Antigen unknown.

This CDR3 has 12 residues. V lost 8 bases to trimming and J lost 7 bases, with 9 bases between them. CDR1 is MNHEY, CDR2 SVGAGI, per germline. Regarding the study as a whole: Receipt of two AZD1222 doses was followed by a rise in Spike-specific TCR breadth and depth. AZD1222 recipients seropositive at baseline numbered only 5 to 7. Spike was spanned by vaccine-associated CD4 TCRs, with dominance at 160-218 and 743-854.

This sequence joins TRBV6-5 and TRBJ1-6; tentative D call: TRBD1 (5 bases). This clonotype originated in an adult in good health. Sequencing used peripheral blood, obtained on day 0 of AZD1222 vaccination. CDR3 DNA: TGTGCCAGCCAGGGTGGAAATTCACCCCTCCACTTT. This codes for CASQGGNSPLHF.